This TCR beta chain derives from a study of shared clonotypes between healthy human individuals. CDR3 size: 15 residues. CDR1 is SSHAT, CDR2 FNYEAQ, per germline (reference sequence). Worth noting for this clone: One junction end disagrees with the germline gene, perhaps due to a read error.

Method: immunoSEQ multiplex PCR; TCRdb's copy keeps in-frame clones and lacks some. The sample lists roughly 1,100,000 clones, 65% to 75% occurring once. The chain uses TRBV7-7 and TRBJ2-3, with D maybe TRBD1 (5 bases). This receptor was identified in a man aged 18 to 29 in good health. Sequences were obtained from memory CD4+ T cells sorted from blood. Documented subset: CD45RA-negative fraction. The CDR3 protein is CASSPQQGSTDTQYF. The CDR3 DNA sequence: TGTGCTAGCAGCCCCCAGCAGGGCTCCACAGATACGCAGTATTTT.